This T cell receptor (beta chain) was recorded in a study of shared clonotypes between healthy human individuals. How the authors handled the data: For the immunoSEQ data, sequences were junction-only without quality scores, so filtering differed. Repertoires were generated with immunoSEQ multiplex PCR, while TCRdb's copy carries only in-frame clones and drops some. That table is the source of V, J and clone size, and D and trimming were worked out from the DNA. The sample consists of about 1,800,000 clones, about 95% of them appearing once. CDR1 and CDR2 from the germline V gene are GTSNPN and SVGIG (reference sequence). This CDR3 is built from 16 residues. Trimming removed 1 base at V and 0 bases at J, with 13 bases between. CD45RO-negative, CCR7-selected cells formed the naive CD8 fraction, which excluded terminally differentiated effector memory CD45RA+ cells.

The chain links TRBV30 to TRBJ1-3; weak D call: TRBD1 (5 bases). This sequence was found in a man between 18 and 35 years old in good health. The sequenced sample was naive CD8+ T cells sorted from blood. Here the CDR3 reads CAWSEETESSGNTIYF. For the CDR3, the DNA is TGTGCCTGGAGTGAAGAGACAGAGAGCTCTGGAAACACCATATATTTT.